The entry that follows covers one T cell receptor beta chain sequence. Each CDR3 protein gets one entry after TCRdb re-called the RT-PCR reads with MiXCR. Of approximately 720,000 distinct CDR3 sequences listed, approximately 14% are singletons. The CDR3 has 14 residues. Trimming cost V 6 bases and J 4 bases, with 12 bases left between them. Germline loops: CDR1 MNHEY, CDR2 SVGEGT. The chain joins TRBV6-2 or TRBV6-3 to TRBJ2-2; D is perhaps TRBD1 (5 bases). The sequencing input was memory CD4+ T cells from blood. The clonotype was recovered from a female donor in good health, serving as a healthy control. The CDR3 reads CASRPTGITGELFF. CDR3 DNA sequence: TGTGCCAGCAGACCTACAGGAATCACCGGGGAGCTGTTTTTT.